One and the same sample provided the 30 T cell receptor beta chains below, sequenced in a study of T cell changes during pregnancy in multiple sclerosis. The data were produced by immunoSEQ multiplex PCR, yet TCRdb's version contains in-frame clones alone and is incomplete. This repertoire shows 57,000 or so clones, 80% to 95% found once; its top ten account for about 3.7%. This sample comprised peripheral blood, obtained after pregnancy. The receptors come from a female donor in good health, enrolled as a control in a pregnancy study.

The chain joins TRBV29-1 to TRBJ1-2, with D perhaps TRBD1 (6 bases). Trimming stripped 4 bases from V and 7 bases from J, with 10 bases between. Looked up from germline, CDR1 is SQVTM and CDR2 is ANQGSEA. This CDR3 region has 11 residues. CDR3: CSVGQGSGYTF. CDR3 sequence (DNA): TGCAGCGTTGGGCAGGGGTCTGGCTACACCTTC.

The DNA of the CDR3 is TGTGCCAGCAGCTTACAGACTAGCGGTTCCTACGAGCAGTACTTC. Its protein is CASSLQTSGSYEQYF. This chain connects TRBV11-1 to TRBJ2-7; TRBD2 aligns across 9 bases. Per germline, CDR1 SGHAT and CDR2 FQDESV (reference sequence). This CDR3 contains 15 residues. The V gene end was trimmed by 2 bases and the J gene end by 1 base; junction bases not matched to a gene: 3.

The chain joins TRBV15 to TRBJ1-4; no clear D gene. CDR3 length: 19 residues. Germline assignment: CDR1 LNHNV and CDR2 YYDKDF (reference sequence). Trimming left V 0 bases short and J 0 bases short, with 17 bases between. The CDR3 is CATSRDRPYSLATNEKLFF. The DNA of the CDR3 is TGTGCCACCAGCAGAGATCGGCCCTACAGCCTTGCAACTAATGAAAAACTGTTTTTT.

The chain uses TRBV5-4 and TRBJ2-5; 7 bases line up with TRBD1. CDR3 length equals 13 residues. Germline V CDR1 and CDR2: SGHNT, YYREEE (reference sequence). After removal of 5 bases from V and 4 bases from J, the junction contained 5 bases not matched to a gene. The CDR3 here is CASRDNRGETQYF. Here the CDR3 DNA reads TGTGCCAGCAGAGATAACAGGGGAGAGACCCAGTACTTC.

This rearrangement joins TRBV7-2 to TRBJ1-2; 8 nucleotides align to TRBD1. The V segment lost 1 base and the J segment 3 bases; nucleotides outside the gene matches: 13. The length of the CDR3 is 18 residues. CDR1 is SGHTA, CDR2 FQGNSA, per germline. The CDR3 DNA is TGTGCCAGCAGCTTAGGGGCCCTTGGACAGGGTGGTGACTATGGCTACACCTTC. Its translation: CASSLGALGQGGDYGYTF.

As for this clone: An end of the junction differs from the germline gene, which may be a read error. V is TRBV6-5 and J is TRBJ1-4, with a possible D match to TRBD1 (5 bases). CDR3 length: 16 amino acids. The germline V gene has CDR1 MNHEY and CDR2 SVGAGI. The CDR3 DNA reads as TGTGCCAGCAGTTCCCGGGGGGGAACAGTTCGAAAGGAGGAGCTTTTT. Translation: CASSSRGGTVRKEELF.

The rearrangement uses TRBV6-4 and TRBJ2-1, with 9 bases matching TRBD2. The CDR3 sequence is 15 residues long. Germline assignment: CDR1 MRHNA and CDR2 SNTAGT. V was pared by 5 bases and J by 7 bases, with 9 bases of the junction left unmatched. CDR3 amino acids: CASSPGGGGSNEQFF. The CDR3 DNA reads TGTGCCAGCAGTCCGGGCGGGGGGGGATCTAATGAGCAGTTCTTC.

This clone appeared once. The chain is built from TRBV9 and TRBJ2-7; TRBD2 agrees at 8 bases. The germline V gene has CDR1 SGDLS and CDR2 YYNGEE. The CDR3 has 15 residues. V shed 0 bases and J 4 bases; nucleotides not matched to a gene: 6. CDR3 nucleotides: TGTGCCAGCAGCGTAGTGAGCGGGAGTTGGTACGAGCAGTACTTC. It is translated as CASSVVSGSWYEQYF.

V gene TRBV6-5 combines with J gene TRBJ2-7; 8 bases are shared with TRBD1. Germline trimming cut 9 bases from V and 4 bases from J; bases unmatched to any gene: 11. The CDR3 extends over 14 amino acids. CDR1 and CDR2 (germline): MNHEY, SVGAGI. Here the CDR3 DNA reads TGTGCCAGTAGAAACAGGGGGAGTGGGTACGAGCAGTACTTC. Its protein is CASRNRGSGYEQYF.

CDR3 amino acids: CATSGPTSGRNEQYF. Here the CDR3 DNA reads TGTGCCACCAGCGGGCCGACTAGCGGGCGAAACGAGCAGTACTTC. The chain combines TRBV15 with TRBJ2-7, with 10 positions matching TRBD2. The CDR3 is made up of 15 amino acids. Per germline, CDR1 LNHNV and CDR2 YYDKDF (reference sequence). The V gene end was trimmed by 5 bases and the J gene end by 5 bases; junction bases not matched to a gene: 9.

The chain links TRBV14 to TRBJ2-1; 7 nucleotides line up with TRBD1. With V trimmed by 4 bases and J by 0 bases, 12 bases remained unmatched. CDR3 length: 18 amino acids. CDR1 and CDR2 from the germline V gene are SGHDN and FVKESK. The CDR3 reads CASSLKTGVLSSYNEQFF. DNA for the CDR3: TGTGCCAGCAGCCTGAAAACAGGGGTCTTGAGCTCCTACAATGAGCAGTTCTTC.

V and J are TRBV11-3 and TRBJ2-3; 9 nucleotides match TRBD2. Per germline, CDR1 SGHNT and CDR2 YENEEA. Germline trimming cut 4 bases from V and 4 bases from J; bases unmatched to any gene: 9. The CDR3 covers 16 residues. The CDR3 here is CASSSNVAGVPDTQYF. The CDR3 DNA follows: TGTGCCAGCAGCTCGAACGTAGCGGGAGTGCCAGATACGCAGTATTTT.

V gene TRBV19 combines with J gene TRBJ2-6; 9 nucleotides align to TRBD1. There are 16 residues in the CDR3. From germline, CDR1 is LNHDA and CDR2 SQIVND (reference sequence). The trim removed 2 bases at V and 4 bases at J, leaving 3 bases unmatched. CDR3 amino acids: CASSIRTGEGANVLTF. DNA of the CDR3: TGTGCCAGTAGTATAAGGACAGGGGAAGGGGCCAACGTCCTGACTTTC. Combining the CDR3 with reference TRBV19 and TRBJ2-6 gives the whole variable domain DGGITQSPKYLFRKEGQNVTLSCEQNLNHDAMYWYRQDPGQGLRLIYYSQIVNDFQKGDIAEGYSVSREKKESFPLTVTSAQKNPTAFYLCASSIRTGEGANVLTFGAGSRLTVL.

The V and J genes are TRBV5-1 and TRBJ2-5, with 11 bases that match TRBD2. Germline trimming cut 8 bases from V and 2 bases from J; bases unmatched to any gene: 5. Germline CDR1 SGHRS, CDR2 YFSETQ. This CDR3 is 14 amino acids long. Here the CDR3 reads CARVAGGRQETQYF. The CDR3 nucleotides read TGCGCCAGGGTAGCGGGGGGGAGGCAAGAGACCCAGTACTTC.

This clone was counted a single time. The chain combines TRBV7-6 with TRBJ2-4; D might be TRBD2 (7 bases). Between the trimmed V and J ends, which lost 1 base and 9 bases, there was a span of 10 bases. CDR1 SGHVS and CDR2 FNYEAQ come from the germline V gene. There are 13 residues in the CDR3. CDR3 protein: CASSLEGGSIQYF. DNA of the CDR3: TGTGCCAGCAGCTTAGAGGGGGGGAGCATTCAGTACTTC.

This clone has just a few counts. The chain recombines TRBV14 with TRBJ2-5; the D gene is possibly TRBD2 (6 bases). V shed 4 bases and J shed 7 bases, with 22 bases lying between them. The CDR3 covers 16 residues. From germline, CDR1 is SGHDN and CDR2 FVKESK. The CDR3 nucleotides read TGTGCCAGCAGCCGGCCTCGGGGACTCGGTGATAGGACCCAGTACTTC. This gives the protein CASSRPRGLGDRTQYF.

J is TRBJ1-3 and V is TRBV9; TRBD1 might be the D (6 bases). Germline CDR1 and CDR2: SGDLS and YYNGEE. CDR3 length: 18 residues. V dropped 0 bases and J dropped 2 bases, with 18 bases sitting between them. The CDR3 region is CASSVAPGGAGPGNTIYF. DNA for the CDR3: TGTGCCAGCAGCGTAGCTCCGGGGGGCGCTGGGCCTGGAAACACCATATATTTT.

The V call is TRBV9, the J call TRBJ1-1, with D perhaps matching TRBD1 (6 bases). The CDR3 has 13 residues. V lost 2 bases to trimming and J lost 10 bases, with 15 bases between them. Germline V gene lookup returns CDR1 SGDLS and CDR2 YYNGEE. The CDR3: CASSVEWGPPAFF. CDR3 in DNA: TGTGCCAGCAGCGTTGAATGGGGGCCCCCAGCTTTCTTT.

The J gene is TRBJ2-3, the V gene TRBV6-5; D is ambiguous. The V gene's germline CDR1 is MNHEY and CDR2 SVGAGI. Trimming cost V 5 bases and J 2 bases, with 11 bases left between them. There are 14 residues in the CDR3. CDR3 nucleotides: TGTGCCAGCAGTCCGAAAGTAGCCACAGATACGCAGTATTTT. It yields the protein CASSPKVATDTQYF.

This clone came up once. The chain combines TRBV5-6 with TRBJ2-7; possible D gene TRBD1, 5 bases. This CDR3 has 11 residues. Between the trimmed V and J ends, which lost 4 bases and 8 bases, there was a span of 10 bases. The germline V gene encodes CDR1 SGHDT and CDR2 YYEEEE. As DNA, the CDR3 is TGTGCCAGCAGCATGCGACAGCAGCAGTACTTC. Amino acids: CASSMRQQQYF.

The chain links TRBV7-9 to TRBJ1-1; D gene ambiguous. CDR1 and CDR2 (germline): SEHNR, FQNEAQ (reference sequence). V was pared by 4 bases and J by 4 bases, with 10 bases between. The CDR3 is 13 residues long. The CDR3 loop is CASSWTGSTEAFF. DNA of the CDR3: TGTGCCAGCAGCTGGACGGGATCCACTGAAGCTTTCTTT.

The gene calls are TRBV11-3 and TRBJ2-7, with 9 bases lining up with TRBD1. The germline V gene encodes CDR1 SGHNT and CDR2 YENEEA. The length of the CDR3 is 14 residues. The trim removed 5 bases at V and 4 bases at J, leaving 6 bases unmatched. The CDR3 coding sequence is TGTGCCAGCAGCATATCCGGGACAGGGTACGAGCAGTACTTC. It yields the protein CASSISGTGYEQYF.

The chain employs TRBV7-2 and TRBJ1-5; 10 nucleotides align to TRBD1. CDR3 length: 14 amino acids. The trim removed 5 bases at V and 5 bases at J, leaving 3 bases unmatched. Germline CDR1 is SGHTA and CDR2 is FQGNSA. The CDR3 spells CASSDRGRDQPQHF. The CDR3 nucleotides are TGTGCCAGCAGCGACAGGGGGCGAGATCAGCCCCAGCATTTT.

CDR3 region: CASSPFVRGGPGEAFF. The CDR3 region has the DNA TGCGCCAGCAGCCCTTTTGTCCGGGGGGGCCCAGGTGAAGCTTTCTTT. The chain combines TRBV4-1 with TRBJ1-1; D possibly corresponds to TRBD1 (6 bases). CDR1 is MGHRA and CDR2 is YSYEKL in the germline V gene. The length of the CDR3 is 16 residues. V was trimmed by 4 bases and J by 7 bases, leaving 22 bases between them.

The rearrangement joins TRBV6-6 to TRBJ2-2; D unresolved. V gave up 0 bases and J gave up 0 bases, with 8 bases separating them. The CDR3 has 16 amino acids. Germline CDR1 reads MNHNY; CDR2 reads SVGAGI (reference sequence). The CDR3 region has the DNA TGTGCCAGCAGTTACTCGGTGACACCGAACACCGGGGAGCTGTTTTTT. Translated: CASSYSVTPNTGELFF.

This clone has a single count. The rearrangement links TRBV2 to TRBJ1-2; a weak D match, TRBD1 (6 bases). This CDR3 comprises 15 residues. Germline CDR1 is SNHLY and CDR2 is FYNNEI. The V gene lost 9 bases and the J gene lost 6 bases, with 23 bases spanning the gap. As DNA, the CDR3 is TGTGCCAGTCATATGTACAGGGAAAACGTCGATGGCTACACCTTC. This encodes CASHMYRENVDGYTF.

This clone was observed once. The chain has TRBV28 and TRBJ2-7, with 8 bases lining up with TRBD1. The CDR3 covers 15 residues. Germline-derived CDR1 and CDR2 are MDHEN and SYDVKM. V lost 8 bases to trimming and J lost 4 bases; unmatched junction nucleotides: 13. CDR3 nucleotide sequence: TGTGCCAGCTCGAGCCCGGGGACAGGATTTTACGAGCAGTACTTC. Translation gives CASSSPGTGFYEQYF.

CDR3 loop: CASNREITTNEKLFF. In DNA, the CDR3 is TGTGCCAGCAACAGGGAGATAACAACTAATGAAAAACTGTTTTTT. The chain carries TRBV6-1 and TRBJ1-4; TRBD1 is a possible D gene (6 bases). Germline assignment: CDR1 MNHNS and CDR2 SASEGT. There are 15 residues in the CDR3. The V and J ends lost 7 bases and 0 bases respectively, with 12 bases between them.

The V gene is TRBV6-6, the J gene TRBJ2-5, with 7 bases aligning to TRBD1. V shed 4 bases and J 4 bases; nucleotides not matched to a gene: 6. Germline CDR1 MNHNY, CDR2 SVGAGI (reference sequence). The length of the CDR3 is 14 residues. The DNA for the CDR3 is TGTGCCAGCAGTTCGGACAGGAAGACAGAGACCCAGTACTTC. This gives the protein CASSSDRKTETQYF.

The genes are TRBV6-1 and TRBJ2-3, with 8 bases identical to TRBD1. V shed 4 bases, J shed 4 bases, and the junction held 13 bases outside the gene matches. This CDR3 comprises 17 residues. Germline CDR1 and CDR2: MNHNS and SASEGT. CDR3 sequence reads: CASSVGKTGARADTQYF. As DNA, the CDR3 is TGTGCCAGCAGTGTAGGAAAGACAGGGGCCCGCGCAGATACGCAGTATTTT.